This entry lists 32 T cell receptor beta chains sequenced from one sample in a study of control samples from healthy donors and cancer patients. TCRdb's table, derived via immunoSEQ multiplex PCR, lists solely in-frame clones and lacks some. Here the sample spans some 150,000 clones, approximately 94% being singletons. Sequencing used PBMCs. The receptors were gathered from a man aged 55 to 70 with colorectal cancer.

The chain combines TRBV12-5 with TRBJ2-1, with D hard to call. This CDR3 contains 12 residues. Per the germline V gene, CDR1 is LGHNT and CDR2 is FRNRAP. V was shortened by 1 base and J by 3 bases, with 1 base between the two germline ends. Here the CDR3 DNA reads TGTGCTAGTGGTTTGGACTACAATGAGCAGTTCTTC. This translates into CASGLDYNEQFF.

The V call is TRBV4-3, the J call TRBJ1-6; no definite D call. Trimming removed 2 bases at V and 8 bases at J, with 16 bases between. The germline gives CDR1 LGHNA, CDR2 YSLEER. The CDR3 spans 16 residues. In DNA form, the CDR3 reads TGCGCCAGCAGCCAAACCCCGGCCGCAGGTGATTCACCCCTCCACTTT. Its translation: CASSQTPAAGDSPLHF.

J is TRBJ1-3 and V is TRBV5-1; D might be TRBD1 (6 bases). The CDR3 has 16 residues. Trimming shortened V by 0 bases and J by 1 base, and 11 bases separated the two germline ends. Germline loops: CDR1 SGHRS, CDR2 YFSETQ. In DNA form, the CDR3 reads TGCGCCAGCAGCTTGGATCCCCAGGGGTCTGGAAACACCATATATTTT. It yields the protein CASSLDPQGSGNTIYF.

This clone was seen a single time. V usage is TRBV27 and J usage is TRBJ2-3; D is ambiguous. This CDR3 region has 15 residues. The germline V and J ends were trimmed by 4 bases and 1 base, with 12 bases remaining between them. Looked up from germline, CDR1 is MNHEY and CDR2 is SMNVEV (reference sequence). The CDR3 nucleotides read TGTGCCAGCAGTTCCACGACGGCGCGCACAGATACGCAGTATTTT. This codes for CASSSTTARTDTQYF.

The V gene is TRBV4-3, the J gene TRBJ1-6; possibly TRBD1 for D (5 bases). V was trimmed by 0 bases and J by 14 bases, leaving 14 bases between them. This CDR3 has 14 residues. CDR1 and CDR2 (germline): LGHNA, YSLEER. The CDR3 protein is CASSQDGGETALHF. CDR3 in DNA: TGCGCCAGCAGCCAAGATGGGGGGGAAACAGCCCTCCACTTT.

The V and J genes are TRBV29-1 and TRBJ2-5; the D gene is possibly TRBD2 (5 bases). V was clipped by 6 bases and J by 4 bases, with 15 bases between them. The CDR3 loop spans 13 amino acids. Looked up from germline, CDR1 is SQVTM and CDR2 is ANQGSEA. In DNA, the CDR3 is TGCAGCGTCCTCCCTGGGGAGTCAGAGACCCAGTACTTC. Amino acids: CSVLPGESETQYF.

V usage is TRBV11-2 and J usage is TRBJ2-7, with 7 bases that match TRBD1. Germline CDR1 SGHAT, CDR2 FQNNGV. V shed 4 bases, J shed 6 bases, and the junction held 3 bases outside the gene matches. The CDR3 consists of 12 residues. The CDR3 DNA reads TGTGCCAGCAGCTCGACAGGGCGCGAGCAGTACTTC. This translates into CASSSTGREQYF.

This clone came up once. V and J are TRBV18 and TRBJ1-1, with unresolved D. The ends were cut back, 6 bases at V and 7 bases at J, with 18 bases in the middle. The germline V gene encodes CDR1 KGHSH and CDR2 LQKENI. The CDR3 runs 14 residues. CDR3 residues: CASSSRNTVDEAFF. Here the CDR3 DNA reads TGTGCCAGCTCCTCTAGGAATACGGTAGATGAAGCTTTCTTT.

CDR3 nucleotide sequence: TGTGCCAGCAGCAGCCAGCTAAGAAATGAGCAGTTCTTC. Encoded protein: CASSSQLRNEQFF. The chain uses TRBV7-2 and TRBJ2-1; D unclear. The CDR3 is made up of 13 amino acids. The V end lost 5 bases, the J end lost 7 bases, and 12 bases lay between the germline ends. Germline CDR1 and CDR2: SGHTA and FQGNSA.

This chain joins TRBV19 and TRBJ1-4; D call uncertain. Trimming took off 5 bases at V and 5 bases at J, with 12 bases between the two ends. There are 14 residues in the CDR3. Per the germline V gene, CDR1 is LNHDA and CDR2 is SQIVND (reference sequence). The CDR3 DNA reads as TGTGCCAGTAGTTCCGGGCCTCAAAATGAAAAACTGTTTTTT. Residues: CASSSGPQNEKLFF. The whole variable domain, filled in from reference TRBV19 and TRBJ1-4, reads DGGITQSPKYLFRKEGQNVTLSCEQNLNHDAMYWYRQDPGQGLRLIYYSQIVNDFQKGDIAEGYSVSREKKESFPLTVTSAQKNPTAFYLCASSSGPQNEKLFFGSGTQLSVL.

The rearrangement uses TRBV6-1 and TRBJ1-1; 7 bases agree with TRBD1. The CDR3 loop spans 16 amino acids. J gave up 4 bases and V 3 bases, and 11 bases lay outside the gene matches. Germline CDR1 MNHNS, CDR2 SASEGT. CDR3 region: CASSDMSRGGGTEAFF. DNA of the CDR3: TGTGCCAGCAGTGATATGTCTCGAGGGGGCGGCACTGAAGCTTTCTTT.

The rearrangement joins TRBV15 to TRBJ1-3; D perhaps matches TRBD1 (6 bases). This CDR3 spans 15 amino acids. Germline V gene sequence: CDR1 LNHNV, CDR2 YYDKDF (reference sequence). Between the trimmed V and J ends, which lost 1 base and 3 bases, there was a span of 10 bases. The CDR3 DNA follows: TGTGCCACCAGCAGAGCTGGGGGCAATGGAAACACCATATATTTT. Translation gives CATSRAGGNGNTIYF.

The rearrangement uses TRBV9 and TRBJ1-2; possibly TRBD1 for D (6 bases). The CDR3 is made up of 15 amino acids. Germline V gene data show CDR1 as SGDLS and CDR2 as YYNGEE. The V end was cut by 4 bases, the J end by 4 bases, with 17 bases between. The CDR3 DNA is TGTGCCAGCAGCCGGCCGGGGGGGGCCGTCTATGGCTACACCTTC. This translates into CASSRPGGAVYGYTF.

The CDR3 sequence: CASSTTVRQPQHF. The CDR3, as DNA: TGTGCCAGCAGTACGACAGTACGGCAGCCCCAGCATTTT. The V and J genes are TRBV27 and TRBJ1-5, with D possibly TRBD1 on 5 matching bases. The CDR3 runs to 13 residues. V shed 5 bases and J shed 7 bases, with 12 bases lying between them. The germline V gene has CDR1 MNHEY and CDR2 SMNVEV (reference sequence).

This chain links TRBV6-5 with TRBJ2-2, with D tentatively TRBD1 (6 bases). CDR1 and CDR2 (germline): MNHEY, SVGAGI. V was cut by 0 bases and J by 4 bases, with 9 bases left in between. This CDR3 has 15 amino acids. This chain's CDR3 is CASSYSGTFTGELFF. Here the CDR3 DNA reads TGTGCCAGCAGTTACTCAGGGACATTCACCGGGGAGCTGTTTTTT.

Judged by abundance, this clone is medium-sized. The chain combines TRBV4-2 with TRBJ1-5, with TRBD1 as a possible D gene (6 bases). Germline V lookup: CDR1 LGHNA, CDR2 YNFKEQ. This CDR3 is 17 amino acids long. V was clipped by 1 base and J by 4 bases, with 17 bases between them. CDR3 nucleotide sequence: TGTGCCAGCAGCCAAGGGGGGGGGCCTCTCGTAAATCAGCCCCAGCATTTT. This gives the protein CASSQGGGPLVNQPQHF.

The chain has TRBV7-9 and TRBJ1-2; D is uncertain. V was shortened by 1 base and J by 8 bases, with 14 bases between the two germline ends. Germline lookup yields CDR1 SEHNR and CDR2 FQNEAQ (reference sequence). This CDR3 has 14 amino acids. CDR3 protein: CASSLERAPKGYTF. CDR3 sequence (DNA): TGTGCCAGCAGCTTAGAGCGGGCCCCCAAAGGCTACACCTTC.

V usage is TRBV7-2 and J usage is TRBJ1-2; the D is unclear. CDR1 is SGHTA, CDR2 FQGNSA, per germline. Trimming took 5 bases from V and 8 from J, leaving 21 bases between them. CDR3 size: 15 residues. DNA for the CDR3: TGTGCCAGCAGCCCGTCGGAGGGTACGATACTAGGCTACACCTTC. Translated: CASSPSEGTILGYTF.

The rearrangement joins TRBV6-5 to TRBJ1-5; D unclear. CDR1 is MNHEY and CDR2 is SVGAGI in the germline V gene. The germline V and J ends were trimmed by 6 bases and 7 bases, with 7 bases remaining between them. The CDR3 is 11 residues long. The CDR3 is CASSEVQPQHF. CDR3 bases: TGTGCCAGCAGCGAGGTGCAGCCCCAGCATTTT.

V and J are TRBV5-6 and TRBJ1-2, with D uncertain. This CDR3 has 13 residues. From germline, CDR1 is SGHDT and CDR2 YYEEEE. Deletions cut 5 bases from V and 0 bases from J, with 8 bases between. The CDR3 region is CASSLSANYGYTF. The CDR3 DNA follows: TGTGCCAGCAGTTTGAGCGCTAACTATGGCTACACCTTC.

This chain links TRBV19 with TRBJ1-1; D ambiguous. The CDR3 length is 15 residues. Trimming cost V 3 bases and J 0 bases, with 11 bases left between them. Germline CDR1 is LNHDA and CDR2 is SQIVND (reference sequence). CDR3 sequence reads: CASSMVVSVNTEAFF. The CDR3 nucleotides are TGTGCCAGTAGTATGGTAGTCTCAGTGAACACTGAAGCTTTCTTT.

The rearrangement links TRBV5-8 to TRBJ2-1; D may correspond to TRBD1 or TRBD2 (5 bases each). The CDR3 contains 14 residues. Trimming removed 4 bases from V and 5 bases from J, with 13 bases in between. Germline V lookup: CDR1 SGHTS, CDR2 YDEGEE. In nucleotides, the CDR3 is TGTGCCAGCAGCGCAGGGACGGAAGACAATGAGCAGTTCTTC. The encoded protein is CASSAGTEDNEQFF.

V usage is TRBV20-1 and J usage is TRBJ1-2, with a possible D match to TRBD1 (5 bases). The CDR3 consists of 11 residues. V was pared by 3 bases and J by 3 bases, with 5 bases between. CDR1 and CDR2 (germline): DFQATT, SNEGSKA (reference sequence). CDR3 region: CSARTDYGYTF. CDR3 DNA: TGCAGTGCTAGGACAGACTATGGCTACACCTTC.

V and J are TRBV7-9 and TRBJ2-7; 10 bases are a match to TRBD1. The germline V gene has CDR1 SEHNR and CDR2 FQNEAQ (reference sequence). Trimming took 5 bases from V and 4 from J; bases not matched to a gene: 2. The CDR3 spans 13 residues. The CDR3 loop reads CASSGDRGYEQYF. The CDR3 DNA reads TGTGCCAGCAGCGGGGACAGGGGTTACGAGCAGTACTTC.

The rearrangement joins TRBV7-2 to TRBJ2-7, with D possibly matching TRBD2 (6 bases). Trimming cost V 3 bases and J 3 bases, with 12 bases left between them. The germline CDR1 and CDR2 sequences are SGHTA and FQGNSA. This CDR3 is built from 14 residues. CDR3 loop: CASSFGGDNYEQYF. As DNA, the CDR3 is TGTGCCAGCAGCTTCGGAGGGGATAACTACGAGCAGTACTTC.

The chain carries TRBV10-3 and TRBJ2-7; TRBD2 matches 11 bases. The length of the CDR3 is 15 residues. With 0 bases clipped from V and 4 bases from J, the junction kept 2 bases outside the gene matches. Per germline, CDR1 ENHRY and CDR2 SYGVKD. Here the CDR3 DNA reads TGTGCCATCAGTGAGTCCGCTAGCGGGGGGTACGAGCAGTACTTC. The encoded protein is CAISESASGGYEQYF.

V usage is TRBV5-4 and J usage is TRBJ2-3, with D tentatively TRBD1 or TRBD2 (5 bases each). Looked up from germline, CDR1 is SGHNT and CDR2 is YYREEE (reference sequence). Trimming stripped 0 bases from V and 7 bases from J, with 9 bases between. This CDR3 has 13 residues. The CDR3, as DNA: TGTGCCAGCAGCTTGGCTGAGGGGAATACGCAGTATTTT. Translating gives CASSLAEGNTQYF.

V gene TRBV6-5 combines with J gene TRBJ2-7; no clear D gene. Between the trimmed V and J ends, which lost 2 bases and 3 bases, there was a span of 11 bases. This CDR3 has 14 amino acids. The germline V gene encodes CDR1 MNHEY and CDR2 SVGAGI. The CDR3, as DNA: TGTGCCAGCAGTTACAGTGGGGTTGGCTACGAGCAGTACTTC. Its translation: CASSYSGVGYEQYF.

J is TRBJ2-2 and V is TRBV6-5; D may be TRBD1 (5 bases). There are 14 residues in the CDR3. Germline V gene lookup returns CDR1 MNHEY and CDR2 SVGAGI. Trimming took 6 bases from V and 1 from J, leaving 9 bases between them. CDR3 nucleotides: TGTGCCAGCAGGCCAGGGCAGAACACCGGGGAGCTGTTTTTT. Translating gives CASRPGQNTGELFF.

J is TRBJ1-5 and V is TRBV12-3 or TRBV12-4; D is possibly TRBD1 (5 bases). CDR3 length: 12 amino acids. Trimming removed 7 bases at V and 6 bases at J, with 10 bases between. The CDR3 loop reads CASTLGVQPQHF. Here the CDR3 DNA reads TGTGCCAGCACTTTGGGGGTTCAGCCCCAGCATTTT.

The chain uses TRBV7-2 and TRBJ1-5; 7 positions match TRBD1. Per germline, CDR1 SGHTA and CDR2 FQGNSA. This CDR3 is built from 15 residues. V gave up 0 bases and J gave up 6 bases; unmatched junction bases: 5. The CDR3 DNA sequence: TGTGCCAGCAGCTTAGCACCCTCAGGGGGTCAGCCCCAGCATTTT. This gives the protein CASSLAPSGGQPQHF.

The chain recombines TRBV29-1 with TRBJ1-5; 7 nucleotides match TRBD1. The length of the CDR3 is 13 residues. The germline V gene encodes CDR1 SQVTM and CDR2 ANQGSEA. Unmatched junction bases numbered 2, after V lost 4 bases and J lost 2 bases. The CDR3 region is CSVGGTGNQPQHF. Here the CDR3 DNA reads TGCAGCGTTGGGGGGACAGGCAATCAGCCCCAGCATTTT.